This paragraph covers one T cell receptor beta chain sequence. This clonotype was seen a few times. It lacks a known antigen. No base-level quality is on record; no much larger clone is a single base apart. The sample originates from a study of response to subunit inactivated influenza vaccine (dated by TCRdb to 2017 to 2018). Some background on the complete study: To follow how T cells responded to a trivalent subunit inactivated influenza vaccine, the researchers relied on deep quantitative profiling of the T cell receptor repertoire.

This sample's time point label indicates: more than 35 days after influenza vaccine administration. The library was generated by RT-PCR. Sequencing took place on an Illumina HiSeq 2500. TCRdb ran its own pipeline on the public reads, namely fastp trimming at Q25 and MiXCR clone calling, and kept in-frame beta chains. Rows are unified per CDR3 protein, each entry keeping the most common DNA and genes. For this sample the table gives some 480,000 distinct CDR3 sequences, of which around 9.9% were detected only once. The ten largest clones take up 12% of the sample. Findings and caveats that apply to the study as a whole: The authors suggested that each seasonal influenza vaccination may recruit only a limited number of new T cells.

The junction shows trimming of 3 bases on V and 5 bases on J, and the gene matches do not reach 4 bases of it. Inclusive of the bounding cysteine and phenylalanine, the CDR3 is 14 residues long. Only the CDR3 region is kept as DNA, spanning 42 bases read in frame from base 1. Via the germline V gene, CDR1 is SGHTA and CDR2 FQGNSA. This chain is built from TRBV7-2 and TRBJ2-7; TRBD1 agrees with 10 junctional bases. The sequence derives from a middle-aged man who received an inactivated influenza vaccine. Donor details come from another sample of the same person, matched by shared clones. The source material was PBMCs from blood, sampled 40 to 50 days after vaccination. The sequenced DNA is TGTGCCAGCAGCTTTACGGGACAGGGGCACGAGCAGTACTTC. This sequence encodes CASSFTGQGHEQYF.